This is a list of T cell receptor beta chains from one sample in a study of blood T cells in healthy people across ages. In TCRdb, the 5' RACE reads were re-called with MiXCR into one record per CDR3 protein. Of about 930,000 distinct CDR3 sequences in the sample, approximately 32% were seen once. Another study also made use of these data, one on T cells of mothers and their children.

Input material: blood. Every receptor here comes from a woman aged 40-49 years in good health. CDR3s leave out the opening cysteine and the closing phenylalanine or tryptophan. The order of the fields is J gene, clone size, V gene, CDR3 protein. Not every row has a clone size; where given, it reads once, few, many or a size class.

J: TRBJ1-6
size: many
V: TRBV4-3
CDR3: ASGSSYNSPLH

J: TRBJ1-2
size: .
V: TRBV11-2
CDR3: ASSLMAYSYGYT

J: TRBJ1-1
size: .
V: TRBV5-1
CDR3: ASRSGGGGATEAF

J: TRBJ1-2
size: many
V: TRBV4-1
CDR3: ASSQDPSQGSYGYT

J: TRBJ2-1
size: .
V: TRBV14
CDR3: ASSDEPGTGPYNEQF

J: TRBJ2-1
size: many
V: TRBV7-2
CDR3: ASSLSGQSYNEQF

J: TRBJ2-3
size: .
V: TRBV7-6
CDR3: ASSFNAGDTDTQY

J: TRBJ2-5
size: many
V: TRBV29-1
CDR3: SVGLAGGRQETQY

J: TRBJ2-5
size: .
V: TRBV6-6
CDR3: ASSPLRGGLETQY

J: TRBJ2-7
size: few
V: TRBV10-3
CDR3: AISGGLAVIYEQY

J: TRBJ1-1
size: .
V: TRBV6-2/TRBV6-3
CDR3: ASSYSIIRDRGERGLNTEAF

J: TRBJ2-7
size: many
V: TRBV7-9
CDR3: ASSNVGDRAYEQY

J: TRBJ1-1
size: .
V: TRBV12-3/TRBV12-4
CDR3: ASSFWGRTEAF

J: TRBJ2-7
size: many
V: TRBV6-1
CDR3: ASSERNGATPEQY

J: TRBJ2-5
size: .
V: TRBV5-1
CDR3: ASTPRGPETQY

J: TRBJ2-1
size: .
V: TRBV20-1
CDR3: SARGAEQYNEQF

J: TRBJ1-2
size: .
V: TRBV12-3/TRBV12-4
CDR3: AGSLGPGRGIGYT

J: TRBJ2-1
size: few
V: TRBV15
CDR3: ATSRDLGRAYNEQF

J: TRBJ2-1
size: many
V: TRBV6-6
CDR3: ASSDRGSSYNEQF

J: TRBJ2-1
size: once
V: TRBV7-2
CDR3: ASSPDSQETQF

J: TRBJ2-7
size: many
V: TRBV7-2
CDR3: ASSLVGGETYEQY

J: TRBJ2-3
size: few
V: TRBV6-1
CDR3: ASSERVPTDTQY

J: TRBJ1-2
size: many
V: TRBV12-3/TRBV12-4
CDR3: ASSPGSYGYT

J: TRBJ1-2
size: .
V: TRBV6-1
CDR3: ASSSEISNYGYT

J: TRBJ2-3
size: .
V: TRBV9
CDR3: ASSVEVRGDTQY

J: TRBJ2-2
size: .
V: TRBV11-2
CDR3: ASSQIGQGGTGELF

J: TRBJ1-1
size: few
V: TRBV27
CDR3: ASSLWGALNTEAF

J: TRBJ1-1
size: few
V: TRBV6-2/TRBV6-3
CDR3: ASSSADGAEAF